These T cell receptor beta chains were read from a single sample in a study of T cell changes during pregnancy in multiple sclerosis. Method: immunoSEQ multiplex PCR; TCRdb's copy keeps in-frame clones and lacks some. This sample has 40,000 to 60,000 clones, with approximately 92% found just once. The sample in question was CD4+ T cells from peripheral blood mononuclear cells, obtained before pregnancy. These TCRs come from a female donor with multiple sclerosis, enrolled in a pregnancy study. The conserved cysteine and the conserved F or W are not part of the CDR3 here.

J,V,length,CDR3
TRBJ1-4,TRBV7-9,12,ASSPGTGFEKLF
TRBJ1-4,TRBV28,14,ASSSLWTANDEKLF
TRBJ1-1,TRBV6-6,13,ASSYSVQLNTEAF
TRBJ1-2,TRBV10-3,12,AILPAGANYGYT
TRBJ2-1,TRBV7-8,16,ASSWERDRRRSYNEQF
TRBJ2-1,TRBV7-2,13,ASSLSEGSYNEQF
TRBJ2-3,TRBV5-4,13,ASSLETASGDTQY
TRBJ1-2,TRBV18,16,ASSPREGGSPGSYGYT
TRBJ2-1,TRBV5-4,13,ASSFPGTSGTEQF
TRBJ1-1,TRBV28,12,ASSLVAAGTEAF
TRBJ1-5,TRBV5-8,13,ASSLGQAGNQPQH
TRBJ2-7,TRBV28,12,ASSPRTASYEQY
TRBJ1-1,TRBV6-6,11,ASSFGQNTEAF
TRBJ1-3,TRBV30,12,AWSLTSSGNTIY
TRBJ2-7,TRBV29-1,11,SVAGQDFYEQY
TRBJ2-5,TRBV2,11,ASSGGLGETQY
TRBJ2-7,TRBV5-4,14,ASSLVLAGASYEQY
TRBJ2-1,TRBV6-1,10,ASSVQGNEQF
TRBJ2-7,TRBV14,12,ASSPTWGGYEQY
TRBJ1-3,TRBV30,11,AWSKGASDTIY
TRBJ1-2,TRBV5-6,10,ASGRTGWGYT
TRBJ1-5,TRBV6-1,13,ASSEEVGGNQPQH
TRBJ2-3,TRBV5-6,13,ASSLRQGAGDTQY
TRBJ2-7,TRBV29-1,11,SVGISVTYEQY
TRBJ2-7,TRBV11-1,12,ASSSSGLAGEQY
TRBJ2-3,TRBV5-1,13,ASTRTSGIWDTQY
TRBJ2-1,TRBV29-1,12,SVADLTGHNEQF
TRBJ1-2,TRBV21-1,12,ASRTAGDNYGYT
TRBJ2-5,TRBV11-2,13,ASSLDRDTGLSQY
TRBJ1-2,TRBV28,11,ASSLTRGYGYT
TRBJ1-3,TRBV28,13,ASSDRGLAGNTIY
TRBJ1-1,TRBV5-4,13,ASRPVGTGITEAF
TRBJ2-2,TRBV28,15,ASSSWTGRMGGGELF
TRBJ1-2,TRBV13,17,ASSAGLNPGTGGHYGYT
TRBJ2-3,TRBV5-1,12,ASAPSGPYDTQY
TRBJ2-7,TRBV7-9,10,ASSPSGYEQY
TRBJ1-3,TRBV30,14,AWSVRGRGVGNTIY
TRBJ2-2,TRBV6-5,13,ASSYEGVDTGELF
TRBJ2-5,TRBV19,11,ASSIDRKETQY
TRBJ1-1,TRBV7-9,13,ASSFEGGALTEAF
TRBJ2-7,TRBV11-2,12,ASSLVARSYEQY
TRBJ1-5,TRBV7-7,11,ASSLGMGQPQH
TRBJ1-1,TRBV5-1,12,ASARLGLDTEAF
TRBJ2-7,TRBV19,12,ARPPGRTRHEQY
TRBJ2-4,TRBV19,14,ASSITPASSKNIQY
TRBJ2-7,TRBV4-2,15,ASSQARGSGRAYEQY
TRBJ1-1,TRBV6-1,12,ASKVREGNTEAF
TRBJ1-5,TRBV30,11,AWNRGANQPQH
TRBJ1-5,TRBV18,15,ASSPSSGQGGSQPQH
TRBJ2-1,TRBV5-1,13,ASSSLHGGFDEQF
TRBJ2-6,TRBV25-1,13,ASRPTGVGANVLT
TRBJ1-1,TRBV29-1,9,SVDRAVGAF
TRBJ2-1,TRBV25-1,11,ASAPTPGNEQF